This T cell receptor (beta chain) was sequenced for a study of blood T cells in healthy people across ages. This clonotype has only a few counts. Its target is not known. Study conclusions and caveats: Both naive CD4+ cell counts and diversity were greater in long-lived donors than in aged donors. A strong correlation was seen between TCR beta diversity and naive T cell percentage.

A second PCR of about 7 to 12 cycles used a sample-barcoded 5' primer and a J-beta primer mix. Researchers report that a template-switch adaptor with 12 random nucleotides tagged each cDNA molecule. From the 5' RACE reads, TCRdb called clonotypes with MiXCR, one entry per CDR3 protein. In the table there are approximately 1,000,000 distinct CDR3 sequences, around 45% of which are singletons. The V gene's germline CDR1 is SGDLS and CDR2 YYNGEE. This CDR3 contains 14 residues. The V gene lost 0 bases and the J gene lost 0 bases, with 7 bases spanning the gap. The genes are TRBV9 and TRBJ2-7; no firm D call. The sequence came from a woman aged 55-69 years in good health. The material sequenced was blood. The DNA for the CDR3 is TGTGCCAGCAGCGTAGGGTATAGCTCCTACGAGCAGTACTTC. Translation gives CASSVGYSSYEQYF.